The source of this T cell receptor beta chain is a study of cytomegalovirus exposure and HLA in healthy donors. Comments on this clone: Its antigen is not known.

General study points: Earlier findings revealed that most TCR beta V segments proved productive either about 90% or about 30% of the time.

The PCR used 60 Vbeta and 13 Jbeta primers. The protocol was immunoSEQ multiplex PCR, while the TCRdb copy is restricted to in-frame clones and leaves out a portion. The data contain around 170,000 clones, about three quarters of them singletons. Source material: PBMCs. The clonotype comes from a young man in good health and CMV-seronegative.

The CDR3 nucleotides are TGCGCCAGCAGCTTGGGGACTCGCTCCTACAATGAGCAGTTCTTC. Its translation: CASSLGTRSYNEQFF. This sequence joins TRBV5-1 and TRBJ2-1; a weak D match, TRBD2 (5 bases). V was pared by 0 bases and J by 0 bases, with 7 bases between. Germline CDR1 and CDR2: SGHRS and YFSETQ. The CDR3 has 15 amino acids.